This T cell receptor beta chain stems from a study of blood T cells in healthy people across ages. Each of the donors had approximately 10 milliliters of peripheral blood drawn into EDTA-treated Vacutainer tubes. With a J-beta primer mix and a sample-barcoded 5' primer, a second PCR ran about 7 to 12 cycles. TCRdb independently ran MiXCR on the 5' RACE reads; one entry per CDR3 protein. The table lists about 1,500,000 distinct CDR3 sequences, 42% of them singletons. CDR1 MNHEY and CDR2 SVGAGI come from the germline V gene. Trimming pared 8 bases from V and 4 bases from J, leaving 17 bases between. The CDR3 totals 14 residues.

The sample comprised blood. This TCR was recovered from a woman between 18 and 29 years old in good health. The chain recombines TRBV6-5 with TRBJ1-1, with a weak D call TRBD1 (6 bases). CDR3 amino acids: CASGNIGGGTEAFF. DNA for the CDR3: TGTGCCAGCGGAAATATCGGGGGCGGCACTGAAGCTTTCTTT.